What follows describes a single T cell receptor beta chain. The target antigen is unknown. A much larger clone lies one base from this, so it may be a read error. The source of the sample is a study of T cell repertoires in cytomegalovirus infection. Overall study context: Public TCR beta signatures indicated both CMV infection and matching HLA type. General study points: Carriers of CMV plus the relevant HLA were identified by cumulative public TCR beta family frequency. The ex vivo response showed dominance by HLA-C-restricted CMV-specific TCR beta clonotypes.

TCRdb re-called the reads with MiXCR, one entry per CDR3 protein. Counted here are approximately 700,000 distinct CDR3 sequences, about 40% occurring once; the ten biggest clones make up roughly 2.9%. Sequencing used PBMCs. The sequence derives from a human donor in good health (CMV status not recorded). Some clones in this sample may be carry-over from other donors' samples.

Written as DNA, the CDR3 is TGTGCCAGCCGCCCCGAGCGGGGGACGACCCAGTACTTC. This sequence encodes CASRPERGTTQYF. V usage is TRBV7-8 and J usage is TRBJ2-5; 8 bases fit TRBD2. The V segment lost 8 bases and the J segment 7 bases; nucleotides outside the gene matches: 9. Germline V gene sequence: CDR1 SGHVS, CDR2 FQNEAQ. The CDR3 runs 13 residues.